The 13 T cell receptor beta chains given below trace back to one sample, sequenced in a study of blood T cell repertoires in COVID-19. Data came from immunoSEQ multiplex PCR; TCRdb stores just in-frame clones and leaves some out. The sample contains 200,000 to 300,000 clones, around 88% of which appear only once. Material: peripheral blood. These receptors all stem from an elderly man with acute or convalescent COVID-19.

This CDR3 is CASSSRGTSGEYEQYF. The DNA of the CDR3 is TGTGCCAGCTCATCACGTGGGACTAGCGGGGAGTACGAGCAGTACTTC. This chain connects TRBV18 to TRBJ2-7; 13 bases fit TRBD2. The CDR3 covers 16 residues. V dropped 5 bases and J dropped 4; count of bases not matched to a gene: 8. Per germline, CDR1 KGHSH and CDR2 LQKENI.

The genes are TRBV5-1 and TRBJ1-1; weak D call: TRBD1 (6 bases). CDR1 and CDR2 (germline): SGHRS, YFSETQ. V shed 2 bases and J shed 4 bases, with 12 bases lying between them. This CDR3 region has 14 residues. The CDR3, as DNA: TGCGCCAGCAGCTTCACAGGGATCCGCACTGAAGCTTTCTTT. This encodes CASSFTGIRTEAFF.

This clone was found a few times. This chain links TRBV19 with TRBJ2-3; 9 nucleotides line up with TRBD1. V was clipped by 8 bases and J by 1 base; unmatched bases: 16. Per the germline V gene, CDR1 is LNHDA and CDR2 is SQIVND (reference sequence). The CDR3 is 18 residues long. The CDR3 reads CASSPGQGVWRGTDTQYF. The CDR3 bases are TGTGCCAGTTCCCCGGGACAGGGAGTATGGAGAGGCACAGATACGCAGTATTTT.

In this sample, this clone turned up a few times. This chain connects TRBV18 to TRBJ1-5; D remains unclear. Trimming removed 5 bases at V and 4 bases at J, with 12 bases between. The CDR3 spans 14 residues. Germline values: CDR1 KGHSH, CDR2 LQKENI. CDR3 sequence: CASSSGSLNQPQHF. The CDR3 coding sequence is TGTGCCAGCTCATCAGGCAGTTTAAATCAGCCCCAGCATTTT.

This chain uses TRBV20-1 with TRBJ1-6; D gene uncertain. The V gene's germline CDR1 is DFQATT and CDR2 SNEGSKA (reference sequence). The CDR3 runs 11 residues. Trimming stripped 4 bases from V and 8 bases from J, with 6 bases between. CDR3 region: CSAKEDSPLHF. CDR3 nucleotides: TGCAGTGCTAAGGAGGATTCACCCCTCCACTTT.

This clone is a singleton in its sample. The gene calls are TRBV18 and TRBJ1-3, with TRBD1 as a possible D gene (5 bases). This CDR3 has 17 amino acids. Germline loops: CDR1 KGHSH, CDR2 LQKENI. Trimming left V 6 bases short and J 0 bases short, with 18 bases between. The CDR3 DNA reads TGTGCCAGCTCGCGAGTAACGACAGAGTACTCTGGAAACACCATATATTTT. It codes for CASSRVTTEYSGNTIYF. Full variable domain (remainder filled in from reference TRBV18 and TRBJ1-3): NAGVMQNPRHLVRRRGQEARLRCSPMKGHSHVYWYRQLPEEGLKFMVYLQKENIIDESGMPKERFSAEFPKEGPSILRIQQVVRGDSAAYFCASSRVTTEYSGNTIYFGEGSWLTVV.

This clone was picked up one time. The CDR3 sequence is CASRSGGLVEQFF. The CDR3 DNA reads as TGTGCCAGCAGGTCGGGGGGGTTGGTTGAGCAGTTCTTC. The V call is TRBV28, the J call TRBJ2-1; 8 bases agree with TRBD2. V trimming: 6 bases; J trimming: 9 bases; junction bases outside the gene matches: 7. Per the germline V gene, CDR1 is MDHEN and CDR2 is SYDVKM. This CDR3 is 13 amino acids long.

V usage is TRBV7-9 and J usage is TRBJ2-5; TRBD2 is a possible D gene (6 bases). The CDR3 has 14 amino acids. The germline gives CDR1 SEHNR, CDR2 FQNEAQ (reference sequence). Deletions cut 3 bases from V and 5 bases from J, with 13 bases between. In nucleotides, the CDR3 is TGTGCCAGCAGCTTTAGCGGAGCCGGTGAGACCCAGTACTTC. Its protein product is CASSFSGAGETQYF.

V and J are TRBV3-1 (or the pseudogene TRBV3-2) and TRBJ2-1, with TRBD2 identical over 9 bases. CDR1 LGHDT and CDR2 YNNKEL come from the germline V gene (reference sequence). V trimming: 0 bases; J trimming: 9 bases; junction bases outside the gene matches: 6. The CDR3 contains 15 residues. CDR3 in DNA: TGTGCCAGCAGCCAAGATTCACAGACTAGCGGTGAGCAGTTCTTC. This encodes CASSQDSQTSGEQFF.

The J gene is TRBJ1-5, the V gene TRBV6-5, with 9 positions matching TRBD1. This CDR3 spans 15 amino acids. Unmatched junction bases numbered 5, after V lost 6 bases and J lost 2 bases. Germline CDR1 and CDR2: MNHEY and SVGAGI. CDR3 protein: CASRRGTGRNQPQHF. DNA of the CDR3: TGTGCCAGCAGACGGGGGACAGGGCGCAATCAGCCCCAGCATTTT.

V and J are TRBV18 and TRBJ1-3; 9 nucleotides line up with TRBD1. The CDR3 extends over 16 amino acids. With V trimmed by 2 bases and J by 1 base, 3 bases remained unmatched. Germline V gene data show CDR1 as KGHSH and CDR2 as LQKENI. DNA for the CDR3: TGTGCCAGCTCACCAGGACAGGGGCAATCTGGAAACACCATATATTTT. Translated: CASSPGQGQSGNTIYF.

The V gene is TRBV6-1, the J gene TRBJ1-2; TRBD1 agrees at 10 bases. The V segment lost 2 bases and the J segment 2 bases; nucleotides outside the gene matches: 2. The CDR3 is 15 residues long. Germline CDR1 reads MNHNS; CDR2 reads SASEGT. In DNA, the CDR3 is TGTGCCAGCAGTGAACCGGGACAGGGGAACTATGGCTACACCTTC. Its translation is CASSEPGQGNYGYTF.

This sequence joins TRBV27 and TRBJ2-5; 8 positions match TRBD2. V lost 5 bases to trimming and J lost 4 bases; unmatched junction nucleotides: 9. This CDR3 contains 15 residues. Germline V lookup: CDR1 MNHEY, CDR2 SMNVEV (reference sequence). The CDR3 DNA reads as TGTGCCAGCAGTCCACTAGGGAGCGGGAGAGAGACCCAGTACTTC. This gives the protein CASSPLGSGRETQYF.